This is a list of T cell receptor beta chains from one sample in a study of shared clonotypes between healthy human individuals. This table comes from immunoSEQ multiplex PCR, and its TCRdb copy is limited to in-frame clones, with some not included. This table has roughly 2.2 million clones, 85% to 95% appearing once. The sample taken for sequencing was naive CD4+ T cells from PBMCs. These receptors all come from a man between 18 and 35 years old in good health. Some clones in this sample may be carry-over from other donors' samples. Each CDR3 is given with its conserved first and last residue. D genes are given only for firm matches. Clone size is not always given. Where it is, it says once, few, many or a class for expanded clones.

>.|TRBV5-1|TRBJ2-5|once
TGCGCCAGCAGCCCCAACCGTGACCAAGAGACCCAGTACTTC
CASSPNRDQETQYF
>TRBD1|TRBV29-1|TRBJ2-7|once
TGCAGCTATGATGAGGGGGCTAGCGAGCAGTACTTC
CSYDEGASEQYF
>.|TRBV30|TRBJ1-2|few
TGTGCCTTGGGGGGCTATGGCTACACCTTC
CALGGYGYTF
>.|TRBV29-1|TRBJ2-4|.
TGCAGCGTTGGATTAGGGGGAATGGGGGACATTCAGTACTTC
CSVGLGGMGDIQYF
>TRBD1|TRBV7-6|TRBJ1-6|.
TGTGCCAGCAGCTTAGGGGACAGGGGAGATTCACCCCTCCACTTT
CASSLGDRGDSPLHF
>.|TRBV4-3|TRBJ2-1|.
TGCGCCAGCAGCCAAGATGGGAGTAGCAATGAGCAGTTCTTC
CASSQDGSSNEQFF
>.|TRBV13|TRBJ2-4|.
TGTGCCAGCAGCTTAGACAGGGACCTAGCCAAAAACATTCAGTACTTC
CASSLDRDLAKNIQYF
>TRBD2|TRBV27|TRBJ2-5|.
TGTGCCAGCAGTTCTCCTAGCGGGAGTTACGTGACCCAGTACTTC
CASSSPSGSYVTQYF
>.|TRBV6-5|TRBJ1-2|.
TGTGCCAGCAGCTCACCGGGACCGACTACTCATGGCTACACCTTC
CASSSPGPTTHGYTF
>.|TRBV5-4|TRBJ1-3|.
TGTGCCAGCAGCCCCCCGGGGTCAAGAGGAAACACCATATATTTT
CASSPPGSRGNTIYF
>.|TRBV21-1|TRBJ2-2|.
TGTGCCAGCAGCAATCGTTCGACAGGGAACACCGGGGAGCTGTTTTTT
CASSNRSTGNTGELFF
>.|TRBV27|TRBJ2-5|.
TGTGCCAGCGGGAAAAGGGGCCAAGAGACCCAGTACTTC
CASGKRGQETQYF
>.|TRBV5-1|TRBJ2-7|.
TGCGCCAGCAGCCCCCGGGCCACAACGGGGGAGCAGTACTTC
CASSPRATTGEQYF
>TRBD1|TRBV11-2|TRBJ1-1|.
TGTGCCAGCAGCGGGCTGGGACAGCGCTACACTGAAGCTTTCTTT
CASSGLGQRYTEAFF
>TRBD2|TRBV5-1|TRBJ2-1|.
TGCGCCAGCTCCTCCGGCGGGGGCTCCTACAATGAGCAGTTCTTC
CASSSGGGSYNEQFF
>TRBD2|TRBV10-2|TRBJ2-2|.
TGCGCCAGCAGTGGAGCGGGAGCGGGCACCGGGGAGCTGTTTTTT
CASSGAGAGTGELFF
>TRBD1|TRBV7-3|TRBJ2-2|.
TGTGCCAGCAGCTTAATGCAGGGGGCGGACACCGGGGAGCTGTTTTTT
CASSLMQGADTGELFF
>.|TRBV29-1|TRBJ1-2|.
TGCAGCGTTAGTTTAGGGGGAGGCTATGGCTACACCTTC
CSVSLGGGYGYTF
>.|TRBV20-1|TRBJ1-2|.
TGCAGTGCTAGCGGTAACTATGGCTACACCTTC
CSASGNYGYTF
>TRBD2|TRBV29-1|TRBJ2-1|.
TGCAGCGTCCAAGGACTAGCGGGTTTGAATGAGCAGTTCTTC
CSVQGLAGLNEQFF
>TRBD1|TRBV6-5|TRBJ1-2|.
TGTGCCAGCAGGGGACAGGGATCCCTAGGTGGCTACACCTTC
CASRGQGSLGGYTF
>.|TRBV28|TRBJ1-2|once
TGTGCCAGCAGCCGGGGACAACTCTATGGCTACACCTTC
CASSRGQLYGYTF
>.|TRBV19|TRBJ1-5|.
TGTGCCAGTAGTATGGGGGGCAATCAGCCCCAGCATTTT
CASSMGGNQPQHF
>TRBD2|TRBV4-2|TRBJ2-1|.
TGTGCCAGCAGCCAAGCGGGGGGTTTAAATGAGCAGTTCTTC
CASSQAGGLNEQFF
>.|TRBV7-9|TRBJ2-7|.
TGTGCCAGCAGCTTAGGAGGCATGGTCTACGAGCAGTACTTC
CASSLGGMVYEQYF
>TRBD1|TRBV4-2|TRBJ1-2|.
TGTGCCAGCAGCCAAGTGGACGACAGGGGGCACGGCTACACCTTC
CASSQVDDRGHGYTF
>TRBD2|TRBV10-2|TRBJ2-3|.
TGCGCCAGCAGTGAAAGCGGGAGTAGGGCAGATACGCAGTATTTT
CASSESGSRADTQYF
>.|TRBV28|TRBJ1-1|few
TGTGCCAGCAGGCTTCAGTACGAAGCTTTCTTT
CASRLQYEAFF
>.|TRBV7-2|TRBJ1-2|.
TGTGCCAGCAGCTTAGGGCTCGGGGATCGGTATGGCTACACCTTC
CASSLGLGDRYGYTF
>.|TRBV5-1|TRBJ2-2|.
TGCGCCAGCAGCCCTCCAGTCCCGAACACCGGGGAGCTGTTTTTT
CASSPPVPNTGELFF
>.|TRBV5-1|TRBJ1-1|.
TGCGCCAGCAGCTCGGGACATCTAAACACTGAAGCTTTCTTT
CASSSGHLNTEAFF
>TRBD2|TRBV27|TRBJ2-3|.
TGTGCCAGCAGTACCGGACTAGCGGGACCCAGCACAGATACGCAGTATTTT
CASSTGLAGPSTDTQYF
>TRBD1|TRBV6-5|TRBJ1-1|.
TGTGCCAGCAGTAGAGGGGGCGAGACTGAAGCTTTCTTT
CASSRGGETEAFF
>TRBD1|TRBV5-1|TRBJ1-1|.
TGCGCCAGCAGCGCGGTTGGGGGAACAGGGGCCACTGAAGCTTTCTTT
CASSAVGGTGATEAFF
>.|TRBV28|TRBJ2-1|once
TGTGCCAGCCCCCTCCGGGACCGGGAGTTCTTC
CASPLRDREFF
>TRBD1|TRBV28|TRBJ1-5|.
TGTGCCAGCAGCATAGGACAGGGGGCAAACCAGCCCCAGCATTTT
CASSIGQGANQPQHF
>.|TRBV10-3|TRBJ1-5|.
TGTGCCATCAGTGAGTCGGGGATGGGCAATCAGCCCCAGCATTTT
CAISESGMGNQPQHF
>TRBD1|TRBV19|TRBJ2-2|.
TGTGCCAGTAGCCACAGGGGGCGCGGGAACACCGGGGAGCTGTTTTTT
CASSHRGRGNTGELFF
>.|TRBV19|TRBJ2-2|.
TGTGCCAGTAGTATTGGGCAGACCGAGAACACCGGGGAGCTGTTTTTT
CASSIGQTENTGELFF
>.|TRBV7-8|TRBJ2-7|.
TGTGCCAGCAGCCTGGGACCGGGGTCCGAGCAGTACTTC
CASSLGPGSEQYF
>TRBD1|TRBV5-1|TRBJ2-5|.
TGCGCCAGCAGCTTACAACTGACAGGGGAAAAGACCCAGTACTTC
CASSLQLTGEKTQYF
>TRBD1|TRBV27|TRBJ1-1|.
TGTGCCAGCAGTTCCTGGGACAGGAGGAACACTGAAGCTTTCTTT
CASSSWDRRNTEAFF